Listed here is a single TCR beta chain. Antigen specificity is unknown. V lost 6 bases and J lost 1; bases outside the gene matches: 10. The CDR3 extends over 16 amino acids. In germline, CDR1 is SGHAT, CDR2 FQNNGV. This entry comes from a study of T cell responses to AZD1222 COVID-19 vaccine. Study observations and caveats: Spike-specific TCR breadth and depth rose after two AZD1222 doses. Donors were mostly white British, more females; clonal diversity possibly underestimated. At baseline, seropositivity was found in only six or seven AZD1222 recipients.

The assay was immunoSEQ multiplex PCR, and TCRdb's table has in-frame clones only and misses some. The profile shows about 150,000 clones, about 90% of them singletons. Pooling was applied to second doses at about 4 or about 12 weeks. The chain combines TRBV11-2 with TRBJ2-3, with 7 bases fitting TRBD1. The origin of this receptor is an adult who received the AZD1222 COVID-19 vaccine. The sequences come from peripheral blood, collected 28 days after the second AZD1222 dose. The chain's CDR3 is CASRQGGSSRTDTQYF. CDR3 DNA: TGTGCCAGCAGGCAAGGGGGCTCGTCCCGCACAGATACGCAGTATTTT.